Listed here are 21 T cell receptor beta chains from one sample, sequenced in a study of T cell responses to AZD1222 COVID-19 vaccine. Clones were read by immunoSEQ multiplex PCR, and TCRdb kept only the in-frame ones, dropping some. The data show under 150,000 clones, about 91% seen once. This specimen consisted of peripheral blood, obtained on day 0 of AZD1222 vaccination. All receptors derive from an adult in good health.

This chain uses TRBV5-1 with TRBJ1-1; tentatively, D is TRBD1 (5 bases). Germline assignment: CDR1 SGHRS and CDR2 YFSETQ. The V end lost 3 bases, the J end lost 6 bases, and 18 bases lay between the germline ends. There are 15 residues in the CDR3. CDR3 DNA sequence: TGCGCCAGCAGCTATGGATTGGGTCAAGGGGCTGAAGCTTTCTTT. As protein: CASSYGLGQGAEAFF.

The chain recombines TRBV7-3 with TRBJ2-3, with 10 bases that match TRBD2. Germline values: CDR1 SGHTA, CDR2 FQGTGA. The ends lost 1 base at V and 3 bases at J; junction bases unmatched: 1. The CDR3 is made up of 15 amino acids. The CDR3 protein is CASSLMTSGTDTQYF. Here the CDR3 DNA reads TGTGCCAGCAGCTTAATGACTAGCGGGACAGATACGCAGTATTTT. The variable domain in full, with the rest retrieved from reference TRBV7-3 and TRBJ2-3, is GAGVSQTPSNKVTEKGKYVELRCDPISGHTALYWYRQSLGQGPEFLIYFQGTGAADDSGLPNDRFFAVRPEGSVSTLKIQRTERGDSAVYLCASSLMTSGTDTQYFGPGTRLTVL.

The chain carries TRBV19 and TRBJ1-1; D gene uncertain. The CDR3 has 13 amino acids. CDR1 and CDR2 from the germline V gene are LNHDA and SQIVND (reference sequence). Trimming pared 7 bases from V and 11 bases from J, leaving 20 bases between. The CDR3 DNA follows: TGTGCCAGTACAGGCGGGTCCCTGACTATGGCTTTCTTT. Its translation: CASTGGSLTMAFF.

This sequence joins TRBV5-4 and TRBJ1-1, with 7 positions matching TRBD1. Germline-derived CDR1 and CDR2 are SGHNT and YYREEE (reference sequence). V was clipped by 3 bases and J by 0 bases; unmatched bases: 5. CDR3 length: 15 residues. CDR3 residues: CASSSWDRLNTEAFF. CDR3 sequence (DNA): TGTGCCAGCAGCTCCTGGGACAGACTGAACACTGAAGCTTTCTTT.

This chain joins TRBV9 and TRBJ1-2, with no clear D. CDR1 and CDR2 (germline): SGDLS, YYNGEE. V was shortened by 1 base and J by 7 bases, with 14 bases between the two germline ends. CDR3 length: 14 amino acids. The CDR3 nucleotides are TGTGCCAGCAGCGTAACGAGGGCTCAAGGTGGCTACACCTTC. It is translated as CASSVTRAQGGYTF.

The chain couples TRBV5-1 to TRBJ2-2; tentatively, D is TRBD1 (5 bases). Germline loops: CDR1 SGHRS, CDR2 YFSETQ. CDR3 size: 16 residues. Trimming shortened V by 1 base and J by 4 bases, and 14 bases separated the two germline ends. The CDR3 region has the DNA TGCGCCAGCAGCTTGAATATCGGCAGGGCCACCGGGGAGCTGTTTTTT. It translates to CASSLNIGRATGELFF.

The rearrangement joins TRBV7-2 to TRBJ2-5, with unresolved D. V lost 0 bases, J lost 6 bases, and 11 bases lay in between. From germline, CDR1 is SGHTA and CDR2 FQGNSA. The CDR3 loop spans 14 amino acids. The CDR3 bases are TGTGCCAGCAGCTTAGCTAGATGGGAACAGACCCAGTACTTC. Protein sequence: CASSLARWEQTQYF.

The rearrangement links TRBV3-1 (or the pseudogene TRBV3-2) to TRBJ2-3; D is uncertain. Germline loops: CDR1 LGHDT, CDR2 YNNKEL (reference sequence). Trimming shortened V by 2 bases and J by 2 bases, and 11 bases separated the two germline ends. The CDR3 is 15 amino acids. The CDR3 here is CASSQFSDFTDTQYF. Here the CDR3 DNA reads TGTGCCAGCAGCCAATTTAGTGACTTCACAGATACGCAGTATTTT.

J is TRBJ2-2 and V is TRBV13; TRBD2 aligns across 13 bases. Germline V gene data show CDR1 as PRHDT and CDR2 as FYEKMQ (reference sequence). Trimming cost V 3 bases and J 5 bases; bases outside gene matches: 3. CDR3 length equals 16 residues. In nucleotides, the CDR3 is TGTGCCAGCAGCTTGGGACTAGCGGGGCGGACCGGGGAGCTGTTTTTT. Encoded protein: CASSLGLAGRTGELFF.

The rearrangement joins TRBV7-3 to TRBJ2-1, with 12 bases lining up with TRBD2. J lost 5 bases, V lost 1 base, and 0 bases had no gene match. The CDR3 loop spans 15 amino acids. Germline CDR1 is SGHTA and CDR2 is FQGTGA. The CDR3 loop is CASSLRTSGNNEQFF. Written as DNA, the CDR3 is TGTGCCAGCAGCTTAAGGACTAGCGGGAACAATGAGCAGTTCTTC.

The chain combines TRBV27 with TRBJ2-7, with TRBD1 as a possible D gene (6 bases). V gave up 5 bases and J gave up 5 bases, with 10 bases separating them. The CDR3 runs to 12 residues. Germline V gives CDR1 MNHEY, CDR2 SMNVEV (reference sequence). CDR3 DNA sequence: TGTGCCAGCAGTCCGGACAGCCACGAGCAGTACTTC. Encoded protein: CASSPDSHEQYF.

As DNA, the CDR3 is TGCGCCAGCAGCTTGGGACAGGGTCAAGAGACCCAGTACTTC. This encodes CASSLGQGQETQYF. The V call is TRBV5-1, the J call TRBJ2-5, with 7 bases aligning to TRBD1. Per the germline V gene, CDR1 is SGHRS and CDR2 is YFSETQ. The CDR3 extends over 14 amino acids. Germline trimming cut 0 bases from V and 2 bases from J; bases unmatched to any gene: 1.

The sample holds a few counts of this clone. The chain is built from TRBV11-1 and TRBJ2-7, with no clear D. The germline V gene has CDR1 SGHAT and CDR2 FQDESV (reference sequence). Trimming left V 5 bases short and J 6 bases short, with 14 bases between. The CDR3 length is 13 residues. The CDR3 region is CASSHGSSSEQYF. In DNA, the CDR3 is TGTGCCAGCAGCCACGGAAGTTCAAGCGAGCAGTACTTC.

The chain joins TRBV5-4 to TRBJ1-2, with a tentative D call TRBD1 (5 bases). The V end was cut by 5 bases, the J end by 8 bases, with 16 bases between. CDR3 length equals 13 residues. The germline V gene encodes CDR1 SGHNT and CDR2 YYREEE (reference sequence). DNA for the CDR3: TGTGCCAGCAGGGACGGCCAGGGTGGGGGCTACACCTTC. This encodes CASRDGQGGGYTF.

This clone has just one count. This chain uses TRBV5-4 with TRBJ2-1, with TRBD2 as a possible D gene (5 bases). CDR3 size: 13 residues. Germline lookup yields CDR1 SGHNT and CDR2 YYREEE (reference sequence). V gave up 0 bases and J gave up 10 bases, with 11 bases separating them. Written as DNA, the CDR3 is TGTGCCAGCAGCTTGGACGGGATAGGGGAGCAGTTCTTC. The encoded protein is CASSLDGIGEQFF.

The genes are TRBV4-1 and TRBJ1-2; D perhaps matches TRBD1 (6 bases). Between the trimmed V and J ends, which lost 1 base and 4 bases, there was a span of 16 bases. The CDR3 has 16 amino acids. Germline V CDR1 and CDR2: MGHRA, YSYEKL. The CDR3 reads CASSQGGGRGAYGYTF. CDR3 bases: TGCGCCAGCAGCCAAGGAGGTGGCAGGGGCGCCTATGGCTACACCTTC.

This clone was seen only a few times. The rearrangement uses TRBV14 and TRBJ2-7, with D uncertain. The CDR3 sequence is 14 residues long. CDR1 is SGHDN, CDR2 FVKESK, per germline. Trimming left V 5 bases short and J 6 bases short, with 17 bases between. In nucleotides, the CDR3 is TGTGCCAGCAGCGGGTCATTGGGAAATGGCGAGCAGTACTTC. Translating gives CASSGSLGNGEQYF.

The chain couples TRBV6-5 to TRBJ2-7, with 7 bases that match TRBD2. Germline V gene lookup returns CDR1 MNHEY and CDR2 SVGAGI. This CDR3 is built from 14 residues. V gave up 6 bases and J gave up 5 bases; unmatched junction bases: 10. The CDR3 sequence: CASSSLGGADEQYF. CDR3 bases: TGTGCCAGCAGCTCCCTGGGAGGGGCAGACGAGCAGTACTTC.

The CDR3 coding sequence is TGCGCCAGCAGTCCGGGAGGACGGCAGAACACTGAAGCTTTCTTT. Protein product: CASSPGGRQNTEAFF. This rearrangement joins TRBV23-1 to TRBJ1-1; D unresolved. TRBV23-1 is an ORF, with its function uncertain. Trimming shortened V by 4 bases and J by 1 base, and 13 bases separated the two germline ends. The CDR3 has 15 residues.

This sequence joins TRBV5-5 and TRBJ2-1; 16 bases map to TRBD2. The CDR3 extends over 18 amino acids. In germline, CDR1 is SGHKS, CDR2 YYEKEE (reference sequence). V was pared by 4 bases and J by 2 bases, with 6 bases of the junction left unmatched. The CDR3 DNA is TGTGCCAGCAGCGCGGGACTAGCGGGGGGGCCGGCCTACAATGAGCAGTTCTTC. Translated, it gives CASSAGLAGGPAYNEQFF.

Many counts were recorded for this clone. The chain joins TRBV5-1 to TRBJ2-2, with a possible D match to TRBD2 (6 bases). Germline CDR1 and CDR2: SGHRS and YFSETQ. CDR3 length equals 15 residues. Trimming cost V 7 bases and J 2 bases, with 15 bases left between them. The CDR3 DNA is TGCGCCAGCTCCTCCTTAGCGGTCAACACCGGGGAGCTGTTTTTT. This encodes CASSSLAVNTGELFF.